A selection of T cell receptor beta chains follows, all from one sample in a study of cytomegalovirus exposure and HLA in healthy donors. The table came from immunoSEQ multiplex PCR; TCRdb's copy has only in-frame clones and leaves some out. The profile shows about 98,000 clones, about 90% of them singletons. Sequencing input: PBMCs. The receptors come from a man younger than 35 in good health and CMV-seropositive. CDR3s include the opening cysteine and the closing phenylalanine or tryptophan. D genes are given only for firm matches. Some rows mark clone size as missing; the rest say once, few, many or name a class of expanded clone.

d_gene: TRBD1
j_gene: TRBJ2-7
v_gene: TRBV2
abundance: few
CDR3nt: TGTGCCAGCAGAGGGACAGCGTGGCCCGCCTACGAGCAGTACTTC
CDR3aa: CASRGTAWPAYEQYF

d_gene: TRBD1
j_gene: TRBJ1-2
v_gene: TRBV6-1
abundance: NA
CDR3nt: TGTGCCAGCAGTCCCGGACAGGCTAACTATGGCTACACCTTC
CDR3aa: CASSPGQANYGYTF

d_gene: TRBD1
j_gene: TRBJ1-5
v_gene: TRBV4-1
abundance: NA
CDR3nt: TGCGCCAGCAGACCTACAGGGGGCGGTCAGCCCCAGCATTTT
CDR3aa: CASRPTGGGQPQHF

d_gene: TRBD2
j_gene: TRBJ2-7
v_gene: TRBV10-3
abundance: few
CDR3nt: TGTGCCATCAGGCTGACTAGCGGAGGATCCTACGAGCAGTACTTC
CDR3aa: CAIRLTSGGSYEQYF

d_gene: TRBD2
j_gene: TRBJ2-7
v_gene: TRBV5-6
abundance: NA
CDR3nt: TGTGCCAGCAGCTTGTCGCCTAGCGGGAGTGTAGTGTACAAGCAGTACTTC
CDR3aa: CASSLSPSGSVVYKQYF

d_gene: NA
j_gene: TRBJ1-5
v_gene: TRBV4-3
abundance: NA
CDR3nt: TGCGCCAGCAGCCGAGGCCGAGGGAGCAATCAGCCCCAGCATTTT
CDR3aa: CASSRGRGSNQPQHF

d_gene: NA
j_gene: TRBJ1-5
v_gene: TRBV4-1
abundance: NA
CDR3nt: TGCGCCAGCAGCCAAGGCGGGGGCTACAATCAGCCCCAGCATTTT
CDR3aa: CASSQGGGYNQPQHF

d_gene: TRBD1
j_gene: TRBJ2-7
v_gene: TRBV28
abundance: once
CDR3nt: TGTGCCAGCACGGGACAGCGGCCTTCCTACGAGCAGTACTTC
CDR3aa: CASTGQRPSYEQYF

d_gene: TRBD1
j_gene: TRBJ2-7
v_gene: TRBV6-5
abundance: NA
CDR3nt: TGTGCCAGCAGTTGGGGACAGACGATGTACGAGCAGTACTTC
CDR3aa: CASSWGQTMYEQYF

d_gene: TRBD1
j_gene: TRBJ1-1
v_gene: TRBV6-1
abundance: NA
CDR3nt: TGTGCCAGCAGTGCGCCACAGGGGGCGGGCACTGAAGCTTTCTTT
CDR3aa: CASSAPQGAGTEAFF

d_gene: NA
j_gene: TRBJ1-4
v_gene: TRBV7-9
abundance: few
CDR3nt: TGTGCCAGCAGCTTAGTCGGCGAAGGACTAGGGGAAAAACTGTTTTTT
CDR3aa: CASSLVGEGLGEKLFF

d_gene: NA
j_gene: TRBJ2-2
v_gene: TRBV19
abundance: NA
CDR3nt: TGTGCCAGTAGTACGTTTAACACCGGGGAGCTGTTTTTT
CDR3aa: CASSTFNTGELFF

d_gene: NA
j_gene: TRBJ1-1
v_gene: TRBV11-3
abundance: NA
CDR3nt: TGTGCCAGCAGCTTAGTCCCCAGTGTCGAAGCTTTCTTT
CDR3aa: CASSLVPSVEAFF

d_gene: NA
j_gene: TRBJ2-1
v_gene: TRBV5-4
abundance: NA
CDR3nt: TGTGCCAGCAGCTTGGCTTTAATGGGGACTTATAATGAGCAGTTCTTC
CDR3aa: CASSLALMGTYNEQFF

d_gene: TRBD2
j_gene: TRBJ2-7
v_gene: TRBV5-5
abundance: NA
CDR3nt: TGTGCCAGCAGCTTCCGTGGTACGGGACTACTATACGAGCAGTACTTC
CDR3aa: CASSFRGTGLLYEQYF

d_gene: TRBD1
j_gene: TRBJ1-1
v_gene: TRBV5-8
abundance: NA
CDR3nt: TGTGCCAGCAGCTTCGCCGGGACAGGGGGCACTGAAGCTTTCTTT
CDR3aa: CASSFAGTGGTEAFF

d_gene: TRBD1
j_gene: TRBJ1-2
v_gene: TRBV27
abundance: NA
CDR3nt: TGTGCCACTTTCCACCACGACAGGGCTTATGATGGCTACACCTTC
CDR3aa: CATFHHDRAYDGYTF

d_gene: TRBD1
j_gene: TRBJ2-7
v_gene: TRBV29-1
abundance: NA
CDR3nt: TGCAGCGCGACAGGGCGCGCAGAGTCCAACGAGCAGTACTTC
CDR3aa: CSATGRAESNEQYF

d_gene: NA
j_gene: TRBJ2-1
v_gene: TRBV27
abundance: NA
CDR3nt: TGTGCCAGCAGTTTACACTCTGGAGGGGCCTACAATGAGCAGTTCTTC
CDR3aa: CASSLHSGGAYNEQFF

d_gene: NA
j_gene: TRBJ2-3
v_gene: TRBV11-3
abundance: NA
CDR3nt: TGTGCCAGCAGCTTAGGGCGGGATACCACAGATACGCAGTATTTT
CDR3aa: CASSLGRDTTDTQYF

d_gene: NA
j_gene: TRBJ1-1
v_gene: TRBV4-1
abundance: NA
CDR3nt: TGCGCCAGCAGCCATTACCAAACAGGCTTGAACACTGAAGCTTTCTTT
CDR3aa: CASSHYQTGLNTEAFF

d_gene: NA
j_gene: TRBJ2-3
v_gene: TRBV6-5
abundance: NA
CDR3nt: TGTGCCAGCAGTGACCGGACTAGCACAGATACGCAGTATTTT
CDR3aa: CASSDRTSTDTQYF

d_gene: NA
j_gene: TRBJ2-1
v_gene: TRBV5-1
abundance: NA
CDR3nt: TGCGCCAGCAGCTTGACGGGATCACCCTACAATGAGCAGTTCTTC
CDR3aa: CASSLTGSPYNEQFF

d_gene: NA
j_gene: TRBJ1-5
v_gene: TRBV7-9
abundance: NA
CDR3nt: TGTGCCAGCAGCCCGGACACTAGCAATCAGCCCCAGCATTTT
CDR3aa: CASSPDTSNQPQHF

d_gene: NA
j_gene: TRBJ1-1
v_gene: TRBV4-1
abundance: NA
CDR3nt: TGCGCCAGCAGCCAAGTACAACTGAACACTGAAGCTTTCTTT
CDR3aa: CASSQVQLNTEAFF

d_gene: NA
j_gene: TRBJ2-7
v_gene: TRBV6-1
abundance: NA
CDR3nt: TGTGCCAGCAACCTTTTGTCGGGAGTCTCCTACGAGCAGTACTTC
CDR3aa: CASNLLSGVSYEQYF

d_gene: TRBD2
j_gene: TRBJ2-7
v_gene: TRBV28
abundance: NA
CDR3nt: TGTGCCAGCAGTGCGGGACTAGCGGGAGTAGGAGCCCGCTCCTACGAGCAGTACTTC
CDR3aa: CASSAGLAGVGARSYEQYF

d_gene: TRBD2
j_gene: TRBJ2-5
v_gene: TRBV29-1
abundance: NA
CDR3nt: TGCAGCGTTGAATGGGGGGGAGTCGAGGAGACCCAGTACTTC
CDR3aa: CSVEWGGVEETQYF

d_gene: NA
j_gene: TRBJ1-1
v_gene: TRBV5-4
abundance: once
CDR3nt: TGTGCCAGCAGCTCATCCGGGTACGAAGCTTTCTTT
CDR3aa: CASSSSGYEAFF

d_gene: NA
j_gene: TRBJ2-7
v_gene: TRBV11-2
abundance: few
CDR3nt: TGTGCCAGCAGCGATGGCGGGAACTCCTACGAGCAGTACTTC
CDR3aa: CASSDGGNSYEQYF

d_gene: TRBD1
j_gene: TRBJ1-1
v_gene: TRBV9
abundance: NA
CDR3nt: TGTGCCAGCAGCTTGGGGACAGGGGGGTTGAACACTGAAGCTTTCTTT
CDR3aa: CASSLGTGGLNTEAFF

d_gene: TRBD1
j_gene: TRBJ1-3
v_gene: TRBV27
abundance: few
CDR3nt: TGTGCCAGCAGTTCACCGGGACAGGGAAACACCATATATTTT
CDR3aa: CASSSPGQGNTIYF

d_gene: NA
j_gene: TRBJ1-2
v_gene: TRBV19
abundance: NA
CDR3nt: TGTGCCAGTAGTATTAGTCGAGGACAGACTAACTATGGCTACACCTTC
CDR3aa: CASSISRGQTNYGYTF

d_gene: NA
j_gene: TRBJ2-1
v_gene: TRBV9
abundance: NA
CDR3nt: TGTGCCAGCAGCGTATACAGGGATGTTTGGAATTACAATGAGCAGTTCTTC
CDR3aa: CASSVYRDVWNYNEQFF

d_gene: TRBD2
j_gene: TRBJ2-5
v_gene: TRBV5-4
abundance: NA
CDR3nt: TGTGCCAGCAGCTTGGGCAGGGAAGCGGGGTGGGGAGAGACCCAGTACTTC
CDR3aa: CASSLGREAGWGETQYF

d_gene: NA
j_gene: TRBJ2-2
v_gene: TRBV7-3
abundance: NA
CDR3nt: TGTGCCAGCAGCTTTAATAGCGGGGAGCTGTTTTTT
CDR3aa: CASSFNSGELFF

d_gene: TRBD2
j_gene: TRBJ2-5
v_gene: TRBV7-2
abundance: NA
CDR3nt: TGTGCCAGCAGCTTAGCACTAGGGACTAAACAAGAGACCCAGTACTTC
CDR3aa: CASSLALGTKQETQYF

d_gene: NA
j_gene: TRBJ1-4
v_gene: TRBV6-5
abundance: NA
CDR3nt: TGTGCCAGCAGTTACGGGGGCGGACAAGAAAAACTGTTTTTT
CDR3aa: CASSYGGGQEKLFF

d_gene: NA
j_gene: TRBJ2-4
v_gene: TRBV27
abundance: NA
CDR3nt: TGTGCCAGCAGTTCAACAGGGTCAACAGTCCGGGGAAACATTCAGTACTTC
CDR3aa: CASSSTGSTVRGNIQYF

d_gene: NA
j_gene: TRBJ2-4
v_gene: TRBV5-6
abundance: NA
CDR3nt: TGTGCCAGCAGCATGGGACACCCCATGAACATTCAGTACTTC
CDR3aa: CASSMGHPMNIQYF

d_gene: NA
j_gene: TRBJ1-2
v_gene: TRBV6-1
abundance: NA
CDR3nt: TGTGCCAGCACCAATCAGGGAACCCTCTATGGCTACACCTTC
CDR3aa: CASTNQGTLYGYTF

d_gene: NA
j_gene: TRBJ1-5
v_gene: TRBV6-1
abundance: NA
CDR3nt: TGTGCCAGCAGAACCACAGGGCTCGGCAATCAGCCCCAGCATTTT
CDR3aa: CASRTTGLGNQPQHF

d_gene: TRBD2
j_gene: TRBJ2-2
v_gene: TRBV4-2
abundance: NA
CDR3nt: TGTGCCAGCAGCCAAGCGGGAGGGGATAATCCCGGGGAGCTGTTTTTT
CDR3aa: CASSQAGGDNPGELFF

d_gene: TRBD1
j_gene: TRBJ1-1
v_gene: TRBV6-5
abundance: NA
CDR3nt: TGTGCCAGCAGTACCCGACAGGGAAACACTGAAGCTTTCTTT
CDR3aa: CASSTRQGNTEAFF

d_gene: NA
j_gene: TRBJ1-5
v_gene: TRBV2
abundance: NA
CDR3nt: TGTGCCAGCAGTGCGGGCAATCAGCCCCAGCATTTT
CDR3aa: CASSAGNQPQHF

d_gene: TRBD1
j_gene: TRBJ2-5
v_gene: TRBV7-3
abundance: NA
CDR3nt: TGTGCCAGCAGCTTTCAACAGGGGCTTTCAGAGACCCAGTACTTC
CDR3aa: CASSFQQGLSETQYF

d_gene: NA
j_gene: TRBJ2-7
v_gene: TRBV27
abundance: NA
CDR3nt: TGTGCCAGCAGCACCACCGACAGGTTGTATTCCTACGAGCAGTACTTC
CDR3aa: CASSTTDRLYSYEQYF

d_gene: NA
j_gene: TRBJ1-1
v_gene: TRBV5-1
abundance: NA
CDR3nt: TGCGCCAGCAGCCCTACGGACAGCCATAAGAACACTGAAGCTTTCTTT
CDR3aa: CASSPTDSHKNTEAFF

d_gene: TRBD2
j_gene: TRBJ2-3
v_gene: TRBV7-9
abundance: once
CDR3nt: TGTGCCAGCAGCCGTAGCGGGAGCGGCACAGATACGCAGTATTTT
CDR3aa: CASSRSGSGTDTQYF

d_gene: TRBD2
j_gene: TRBJ2-1
v_gene: TRBV5-6
abundance: NA
CDR3nt: TGTGCCAGCAGCTTGGGGACTAGCGGGGGGAACTCTTTCTACAATGAGCAGTTCTTC
CDR3aa: CASSLGTSGGNSFYNEQFF

d_gene: NA
j_gene: TRBJ1-2
v_gene: TRBV27
abundance: NA
CDR3nt: TGTGCCAGCAGTTCCTGGACACAGATTAACTATGGCTACACCTTC
CDR3aa: CASSSWTQINYGYTF

d_gene: NA
j_gene: TRBJ2-1
v_gene: TRBV7-3
abundance: NA
CDR3nt: TGTGCCAGCAGCTTAATAGGTAGTAGCGGACTTTACAATGAGCAGTTCTTC
CDR3aa: CASSLIGSSGLYNEQFF

d_gene: TRBD2
j_gene: TRBJ2-7
v_gene: TRBV27
abundance: NA
CDR3nt: TGTGCCAGCAGTTTGGCGGCGGGGGACCCTTACGAGCAGTACTTC
CDR3aa: CASSLAAGDPYEQYF

d_gene: NA
j_gene: TRBJ2-3
v_gene: TRBV7-6
abundance: NA
CDR3nt: TGTGCCAGCAGCTTGGGCAGGGGTCCACTGGATACGCAGTATTTT
CDR3aa: CASSLGRGPLDTQYF